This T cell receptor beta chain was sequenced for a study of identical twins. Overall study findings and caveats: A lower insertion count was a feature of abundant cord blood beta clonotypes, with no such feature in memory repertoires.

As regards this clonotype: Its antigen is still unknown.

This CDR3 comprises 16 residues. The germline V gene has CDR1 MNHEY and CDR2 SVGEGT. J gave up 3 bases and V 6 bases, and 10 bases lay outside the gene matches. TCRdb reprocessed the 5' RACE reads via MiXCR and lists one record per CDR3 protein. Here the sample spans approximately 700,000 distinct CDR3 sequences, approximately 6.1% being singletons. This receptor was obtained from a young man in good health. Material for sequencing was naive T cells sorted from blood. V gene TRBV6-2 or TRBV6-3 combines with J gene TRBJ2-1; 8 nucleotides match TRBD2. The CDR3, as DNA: TGTGCCAGCAGGCCGCCCAGCGGGAGCGTCTACAATGAGCAGTTCTTC. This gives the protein CASRPPSGSVYNEQFF.